These T cell receptor beta chains were read from a single sample in a study of blood T cell repertoires in COVID-19. Data came from immunoSEQ multiplex PCR; TCRdb stores just in-frame clones and leaves some out. The sample contains hundreds of thousands of clones, around 80% of which appear only once. Sequenced: peripheral blood. The receptors shown here come from an elderly woman with acute or convalescent COVID-19. CDR3s include the opening cysteine and the closing phenylalanine or tryptophan. Each record gives: V gene, D gene, clone size, J gene, CDR3 DNA, CDR3 protein. A D gene is named only where the DNA matches it firmly. Clone size is stated in some rows and not others, as once, few, many or a class when expanded.

>TRBV7-9|.|.|TRBJ1-2
TGTGCCAGCAGCCCTATGGTGGGGGGGCATTATGGCTACACCTTC
CASSPMVGGHYGYTF
>TRBV15|TRBD1|.|TRBJ2-2
TGTGCCACCTGGCCCGGGACAGGGAACACCGGGGAGCTGTTTTTT
CATWPGTGNTGELFF
>TRBV7-3|.|.|TRBJ1-6
TGTGCCAGCAGCTTAACGTCCGGGGTCTCACCCCTCCACTTT
CASSLTSGVSPLHF
>TRBV11-2|.|once|TRBJ2-7
TGTGCCAGCAGCCTTACATCCGAGCTAGGGCAGTACTTC
CASSLTSELGQYF
>TRBV5-4|.|.|TRBJ2-5
TGTGCCAGCAGCCCCCCGGGAGTTTGGGAGACCCAGTACTTC
CASSPPGVWETQYF
>TRBV19|TRBD1|.|TRBJ1-5
TGTGCCAGTAGTGACGTCCGACAGGGGACAGGCCTTCAGCCCCAGCATTTT
CASSDVRQGTGLQPQHF
>TRBV28|TRBD1|.|TRBJ1-2
TGTGCCAGCAGCCCGGGACAGGGTGACCCCCCCTATGGCTACACCTTC
CASSPGQGDPPYGYTF
>TRBV7-2|.|once|TRBJ2-7
TGTGCCAGCAGCTTAGACAGGGCCTACGAGCAGTACTTC
CASSLDRAYEQYF
>TRBV4-1|.|once|TRBJ2-7
TGCGCCAGCAGCCACAGGGAGGCCTCGGTGTACGAGCAGTACTTC
CASSHREASVYEQYF
>TRBV15|.|.|TRBJ2-7
TGTGCCACCAGCAGCCCAGGTCGCGACGAGCAGTACTTC
CATSSPGRDEQYF